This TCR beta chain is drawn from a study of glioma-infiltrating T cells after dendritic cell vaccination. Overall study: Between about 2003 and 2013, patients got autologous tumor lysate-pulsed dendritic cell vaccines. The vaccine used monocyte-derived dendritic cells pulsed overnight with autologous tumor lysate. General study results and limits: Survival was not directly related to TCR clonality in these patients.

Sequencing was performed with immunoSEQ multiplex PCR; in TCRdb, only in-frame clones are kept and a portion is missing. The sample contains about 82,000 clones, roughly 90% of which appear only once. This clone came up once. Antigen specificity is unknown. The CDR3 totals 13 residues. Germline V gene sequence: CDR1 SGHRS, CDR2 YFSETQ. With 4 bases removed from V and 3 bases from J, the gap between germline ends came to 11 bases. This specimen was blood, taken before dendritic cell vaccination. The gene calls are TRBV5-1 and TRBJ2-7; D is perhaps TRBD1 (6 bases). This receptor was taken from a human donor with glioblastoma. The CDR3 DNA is TGCGCCAGCAGCATTACAGGGAACTACGAGCAGTACTTC. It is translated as CASSITGNYEQYF.